Listed here are 24 T cell receptor beta chains from one sample, sequenced in a study of blood T cell repertoires in COVID-19. The data were produced by immunoSEQ multiplex PCR, yet TCRdb's version contains in-frame clones alone and is incomplete. The sample has tens of thousands of clones, roughly 91% seen once; the top ten hold roughly 1%. The source material was peripheral blood. The receptors shown here come from a woman aged 45-60 years in a cohort sampled during active COVID-19.

The chain couples TRBV30 to TRBJ1-2; unclear D gene. The V end was cut by 2 bases, the J end by 7 bases, with 11 bases between. The length of the CDR3 is 12 residues. CDR1 GTSNPN and CDR2 SVGIG come from the germline V gene (reference sequence). CDR3: CAWSLGVVGYTF. CDR3 bases: TGTGCCTGGAGTCTCGGGGTAGTTGGCTACACCTTC.

This clone showed up just a few times. The genes are TRBV30 and TRBJ1-5; D ambiguous. V shed 0 bases and J shed 1 base, with 10 bases lying between them. Looked up from germline, CDR1 is GTSNPN and CDR2 is SVGIG (reference sequence). The length of the CDR3 is 15 residues. The CDR3 protein is CAWSVPPNSNQPQHF. The CDR3 nucleotides are TGTGCCTGGAGTGTACCCCCTAACAGCAATCAGCCCCAGCATTTT.

The chain links TRBV3-1 (or the pseudogene TRBV3-2) to TRBJ2-1; the match to TRBD2 covers 7 bases. With V trimmed by 2 bases and J by 7 bases, 14 bases remained unmatched. This CDR3 contains 17 residues. Germline CDR1 reads LGHDT; CDR2 reads YNNKEL (reference sequence). The DNA for the CDR3 is TGTGCCAGCAGCCAATTCTTGGGGCGGGAGAGAAGGAATGAGCAGTTCTTC. Protein: CASSQFLGRERRNEQFF.

The chain uses TRBV28 and TRBJ1-2; D is ambiguous. Deletions cut 11 bases from V and 3 bases from J, with 19 bases between. Germline-derived CDR1 and CDR2 are MDHEN and SYDVKM. The CDR3 runs 14 residues. The DNA for the CDR3 is TGTGCCGGGAGTGGAGCCCTAGTGGACTATGGCTACACCTTC. This encodes CAGSGALVDYGYTF.

J is TRBJ1-1 and V is TRBV5-1; no firm D call. V was cut by 0 bases and J by 10 bases, with 13 bases left in between. The CDR3 runs 13 residues. Per the germline V gene, CDR1 is SGHRS and CDR2 is YFSETQ. The CDR3 nucleotides read TGCGCCAGCAGCTTGGCAGAGGGTCCGGCAGCTTTCTTT. Protein sequence: CASSLAEGPAAFF.

The chain combines TRBV10-3 with TRBJ1-1, with D maybe TRBD1 (6 bases). Trimming removed 5 bases at V and 1 base at J, with 11 bases between. Looked up from germline, CDR1 is ENHRY and CDR2 is SYGVKD. The CDR3 runs 14 residues. The CDR3 coding sequence is TGTGCCATCAGTACCCGGGACAAGAACACTGAAGCTTTCTTT. Amino acid sequence: CAISTRDKNTEAFF.

This clone showed up just once. V and J are TRBV6-2 or TRBV6-3 and TRBJ2-3, with D perhaps matching TRBD1 (5 bases). CDR1 MNHEY and CDR2 SVGEGT come from the germline V gene. Between the trimmed V and J ends, which lost 6 bases and 11 bases, there was a span of 18 bases. This CDR3 has 13 residues. The CDR3 loop reads CASSDPGAREQYF. In nucleotides, the CDR3 is TGTGCCAGCAGCGACCCTGGGGCTCGCGAGCAGTATTTT.

The chain has TRBV5-1 and TRBJ2-2; 12 bases agree with TRBD2. Germline V gives CDR1 SGHRS, CDR2 YFSETQ. The CDR3 is 17 residues long. The J segment lost 6 bases and the V segment lost 0 bases, leaving 6 bases of the junction unmatched. The CDR3: CASSLGLAGVVAGELFF. The CDR3 DNA reads as TGCGCCAGCAGCTTGGGACTAGCGGGAGTAGTGGCCGGGGAGCTGTTTTTT.

This clone was seen once. The J gene is TRBJ2-2, the V gene TRBV11-2, with TRBD2 identical over 9 bases. The CDR3 sequence is 15 residues long. J lost 4 bases, V lost 4 bases, and 4 bases had no gene match. Per the germline V gene, CDR1 is SGHAT and CDR2 is FQNNGV. The CDR3 sequence: CASSSGLASTGELFF. The CDR3 region has the DNA TGTGCCAGCAGCTCCGGACTAGCGAGCACCGGGGAGCTGTTTTTT.

V usage is TRBV3-1 (or the pseudogene TRBV3-2) and J usage is TRBJ2-2, with D tentatively TRBD2 (6 bases). Trimming took 1 base from V and 6 from J, leaving 6 bases between them. The CDR3 contains 13 residues. Looked up from germline, CDR1 is LGHDT and CDR2 is YNNKEL (reference sequence). The CDR3 DNA sequence: TGTGCCAGCAGCCAAGGGGGGGCCGGGGAGCTGTTTTTT. Its translation is CASSQGGAGELFF.

The chain couples TRBV7-3 to TRBJ1-5; D call uncertain. The CDR3 is 13 residues long. Trimming removed 2 bases at V and 7 bases at J, with 9 bases between. Germline assignment: CDR1 SGHTA and CDR2 FQGTGA. DNA for the CDR3: TGTGCCAGCAGCTTAGGAGCGCGGCAGCCCCAGCATTTT. It codes for CASSLGARQPQHF.

The V gene is TRBV18, the J gene TRBJ2-1; 7 nucleotides agree with TRBD2. There are 18 residues in the CDR3. Germline trimming cut 1 base from V and 0 bases from J; bases unmatched to any gene: 9. Germline CDR1 and CDR2: KGHSH and LQKENI. The CDR3 loop is CASSPLSPSGSSYNEQFF. The CDR3 DNA reads TGTGCCAGCTCACCACTTTCTCCTAGCGGTAGCTCCTACAATGAGCAGTTCTTC.

This clone was recorded only once. This rearrangement joins TRBV6-4 to TRBJ2-1; D may be TRBD1 (7 bases). The germline V and J ends were trimmed by 4 bases and 7 bases, with 14 bases remaining between them. Germline V gene sequence: CDR1 MRHNA, CDR2 SNTAGT. There are 14 residues in the CDR3. The CDR3 here is CASSVQGGGNEQFF. For the CDR3, the DNA is TGTGCCAGCAGTGTGCAGGGGGGAGGTAATGAGCAGTTCTTC.

The chain has TRBV19 and TRBJ1-1; D might be TRBD1 (5 bases). V lost 5 bases, J lost 4 bases, and 14 bases lay in between. Germline V gene data show CDR1 as LNHDA and CDR2 as SQIVND (reference sequence). The CDR3 is 14 residues long. The CDR3 is CASSSDTPGTEAFF. DNA of the CDR3: TGTGCCAGTAGTTCGGACACCCCCGGCACTGAAGCTTTCTTT. The variable domain in full, completed from reference TRBV19 and TRBJ1-1, reads DGGITQSPKYLFRKEGQNVTLSCEQNLNHDAMYWYRQDPGQGLRLIYYSQIVNDFQKGDIAEGYSVSREKKESFPLTVTSAQKNPTAFYLCASSSDTPGTEAFFGQGTRLTVV.

V is TRBV6-4 and J is TRBJ1-1; weak D call: TRBD1 (6 bases). Per the germline V gene, CDR1 is MRHNA and CDR2 is SNTAGT. The CDR3 spans 11 residues. V was cut by 6 bases and J by 8 bases, with 10 bases left in between. This CDR3 reads CASRITGEAFF. The CDR3 DNA sequence: TGTGCCAGCAGGATTACAGGGGAAGCTTTCTTT.

V gene TRBV28 combines with J gene TRBJ1-5; 10 bases fit TRBD1. The trim removed 3 bases at V and 6 bases at J, leaving 8 bases unmatched. This CDR3 has 16 residues. The germline CDR1 and CDR2 sequences are MDHEN and SYDVKM. This CDR3 is CASSLIDGTGAQPQHF. The CDR3 DNA reads TGTGCCAGCAGTTTGATAGACGGGACAGGGGCTCAGCCCCAGCATTTT.

J is TRBJ1-1 and V is TRBV11-1; the D is unclear. Trimming took 1 base from V and 4 from J, leaving 10 bases between them. Germline lookup yields CDR1 SGHAT and CDR2 FQDESV (reference sequence). The CDR3 sequence is 14 residues long. CDR3 coding DNA: TGTGCCAGCAGCTTAGGGTCGCATAGCACTGAAGCTTTCTTT. Its protein product is CASSLGSHSTEAFF.

The chain has TRBV7-9 and TRBJ1-2; no firm D call. CDR3 length: 14 residues. From germline, CDR1 is SEHNR and CDR2 FQNEAQ (reference sequence). Trimming left V 1 base short and J 1 base short, with 7 bases between. The CDR3 DNA follows: TGTGCCAGCAGCTTAGTTGAGGTTAACTATGGCTACACCTTC. It codes for CASSLVEVNYGYTF.

The chain carries TRBV5-1 and TRBJ2-7; 7 bases fit TRBD1. From germline, CDR1 is SGHRS and CDR2 YFSETQ. The CDR3 consists of 15 residues. Losses at the gene ends were 2 bases for V and 3 bases for J; bases not matched to a gene: 8. The CDR3 sequence is CASSFSGTDLYEQYF. DNA for the CDR3: TGCGCCAGCAGCTTTTCCGGGACAGATCTCTACGAGCAGTACTTC.

The rearrangement joins TRBV4-1 to TRBJ2-1; D gene ambiguous. There are 16 residues in the CDR3. Germline CDR1 reads MGHRA; CDR2 reads YSYEKL. Trimming stripped 1 base from V and 2 bases from J, with 12 bases between. CDR3 amino acids: CASSQAARSAYNEQFF. The CDR3 region has the DNA TGCGCCAGCAGCCAAGCGGCTAGAAGTGCCTACAATGAGCAGTTCTTC.

V is TRBV12-5 and J is TRBJ2-5; TRBD1 agrees at 7 bases. CDR1 and CDR2 (germline): LGHNT, FRNRAP. The CDR3 length is 15 residues. Germline trimming cut 6 bases from V and 1 base from J; bases unmatched to any gene: 8. The CDR3 is CASGDGTALQETQYF. The CDR3 bases are TGTGCTAGTGGGGATGGGACAGCTCTCCAAGAGACCCAGTACTTC.

The chain combines TRBV27 with TRBJ1-1; D gene unclear. The V gene's germline CDR1 is MNHEY and CDR2 SMNVEV (reference sequence). V was shortened by 7 bases and J by 1 base, with 16 bases between the two germline ends. The CDR3 totals 15 residues. In nucleotides, the CDR3 is TGTGCCAGCAAGCGGTGGTTGGAGGGGAACACTGAAGCTTTCTTT. Its protein is CASKRWLEGNTEAFF.

This chain links TRBV30 with TRBJ2-5; no definite D call. CDR1 and CDR2 from the germline V gene are GTSNPN and SVGIG (reference sequence). Trimming pared 1 base from V and 5 bases from J, leaving 5 bases between. The CDR3 contains 11 residues. The CDR3 spells CAWSGGETQYF. The CDR3 DNA reads as TGTGCCTGGAGTGGAGGTGAGACCCAGTACTTC.

V is TRBV6-4 and J is TRBJ2-1; D is possibly TRBD1 (6 bases). Germline V CDR1 and CDR2: MRHNA, SNTAGT. Trimming removed 0 bases from V and 5 bases from J, with 11 bases in between. The CDR3 loop spans 15 amino acids. CDR3 DNA sequence: TGTGCCAGCAGTGACTCGTGGGCAGGGGACAATGAGCAGTTCTTC. This sequence encodes CASSDSWAGDNEQFF.